The source of this T cell receptor (beta chain) is a study of blood T cell repertoires in COVID-19 (dated by TCRdb to the early 2020s). In the study overall: Samples from collaborators originated in the United States, Italy and Spain and spanned both the acute and convalescent phases of COVID-19. The material from the prospective study consisted of cDNA or gDNA derived from T cells, B-cell-depleted T cells, or PBMCs. Deeply sampled blood TCRbeta repertoires from subjects exposed to, actively infected with, or recovered from COVID-19 were included in the dataset. A freely available public database, intended as a resource for researchers studying the immune response to SARS-CoV-2, is where the repertoires were released. Samples came from the ongoing ImmuneRACE study (first 160 participants) plus 1,254 subjects from 6 global collaborators. The sample metadata nearly always contained a de-identified subject ID, COVID-19 status, age in years and sex. Where available, HLA class I and class II types were obtained from metadata supplied by the sample provider rather than from assay-based typing. What the research found in general, with its limitations: Clinical and demographic metadata were provided uncurated, with the amount varying by source and participant.

TCRbeta CDR3 regions were amplified from genomic DNA by means of the immunoSEQ Assay, a bias-controlled multiplex PCR. Regarding the original processing steps: The number of nucleated cells in each sample was estimated by amplification of reference gene primers within the assay. Sequence reads were collapsed and filtered to measure the absolute abundance of every unique TCRbeta CDR3 rearrangement. For each sample, productive Simpson clonality was calculated as the square root of Simpson's diversity index across productive rearrangements. TCRdb obtained this table from immuneACCESS and retained in-frame rearrangements with V and J assigned. These tables miss some clones; where compared with another copy, unresolved V genes account for less than half of the shortfall, and the remainder is unexplained. The V and J calls and clone size come from that table; D and trimming were worked out from the DNA. This sample has about 6,100 clones in its table, and roughly four fifths of those were observed once. The ten largest clones capture approximately 8.2% of the sample.

About this clone itself: Its antigen specificity is not known. No base-level quality is on record; no much larger clone is a single base apart.

Collaborating institutions collected whole blood in K2EDTA tubes following their own protocols. Collaborator samples were shipped for TCRbeta analysis as frozen whole blood, isolated PBMCs, or DNA extracted from either sample type. Sequencing input: peripheral blood. This clonotype originated in a human donor with active COVID-19. The donor label of this sample is uncertain.

DNA sequence: TGTGCCAGCAGGATACTAGCGACCAACACCGGGGAGCTGTTTTTT. It codes for CASRILATNTGELFF. In this chain, TRBV6-5 is recombined with TRBJ2-2; 7 bases in the junction line up with TRBD2. Including cysteine and phenylalanine, the CDR3 has 15 amino acids. CDR3 DNA only is kept here, 45 bases in frame from base 1. The germline V gene specifies MNHEY as CDR1 and SVGAGI as CDR2. Trimmed from V: 6 bases; trimmed from J: 2 bases; junction bases lacking a gene match: 6.